The text below deals with one T cell receptor beta chain. The sample originates from a study of blood T cell repertoires in COVID-19. The wider study: PBMCs, B-cell-depleted T cells, or T cells were the source of the cDNA or gDNA that made up the material.

Sequencing used immunoSEQ multiplex PCR; TCRdb keeps in-frame clones, though not all of them. The data show 110,000 to 150,000 clones, with 85% seen just once and around 6.5% held by the top ten. Germline CDR1 SEHNR, CDR2 FQNEAQ (reference sequence). The V and J ends lost 2 bases and 7 bases respectively, with 5 bases between them. The CDR3 extends over 12 amino acids. The source of this sequence is a middle-aged woman who had recovered from COVID-19. The chain is built from TRBV7-9 and TRBJ2-2, with D unresolved. The sample comprised PBMCs or T cells enriched from blood (not recorded which). The CDR3 nucleotides read TGTGCCAGCAGCTTACACGGCGGGGAGCTGTTTTTT. Its protein is CASSLHGGELFF.